The entry that follows covers one T cell receptor (beta chain) sequence. The data belong to a study of shared clonotypes between healthy human individuals. At the level of the study: Participating donors consisted of a couple of women and a few men aged 18 to 49.

The naive CD8 subset, CD45RO-negative cells positively selected for CCR7, excluded terminally differentiated effector memory CD45RA+ cells. In germline, CDR1 is SGHRS, CDR2 YFSETQ. V shed 4 bases and J shed 3 bases, with 23 bases lying between them. There are 17 residues in the CDR3. Investigators spread the genomic DNA of each subset evenly over several immunoSEQ plates. The protocol was immunoSEQ multiplex PCR, while the TCRdb copy is restricted to in-frame clones and leaves out a portion. The top ten hold about 1.7% of the sample, which has about 2.1 million clones, around 93% seen once. The sequenced material came from naive CD8+ T cells from PBMCs. J is TRBJ2-7 and V is TRBV5-1; D might be TRBD2 (6 bases). This receptor was taken from a man between 18 and 35 years old in good health. Some clones in this sample may be carry-over from other donors' samples. The CDR3 coding sequence is TGCGCCAGCAGCCCCCCTCTCGTGGGGACGGGGGTCTACGAGCAGTACTTC. It is translated as CASSPPLVGTGVYEQYF.